Listed below are T cell receptor beta chains from one sample, sequenced in a study of T cells after yellow fever vaccination. TCRdb re-called the 5' RACE reads through MiXCR, storing one row per CDR3 protein. The top ten hold over 40% of the sample, which has approximately 93,000 distinct CDR3 sequences, around 5.8% seen once. The sequencing here drew on CD8+ T cells sorted from PBMCs, taken 10 days after the yellow fever booster vaccination. The receptor set was obtained from a man younger than 35 who received the YFV17D yellow fever vaccine. The CDR3 runs from the conserved cysteine through the conserved F or W. The order of the fields is V gene, clone size, D gene, J gene, CDR3 protein, CDR3 DNA. D genes are given only for firm matches. Rows may omit the clone size; those that give it use once, few, many or a size class.

v_call: TRBV25-1
clone_size: NA
d_call: NA
j_call: TRBJ1-2
cdr3_aa: CAIPQVDYGYTF
cdr3_nt: TGTGCCATTCCTCAGGTGGACTATGGCTACACCTTC

v_call: TRBV20-1
clone_size: NA
d_call: TRBD2
j_call: TRBJ2-7
cdr3_aa: CSAASGASSYEQYF
cdr3_nt: TGCAGTGCTGCGAGCGGGGCGAGCTCCTACGAGCAGTACTTC

v_call: TRBV5-1
clone_size: NA
d_call: TRBD2
j_call: TRBJ2-1
cdr3_aa: CASEPGLASLNEQFF
cdr3_nt: TGCGCCAGCGAACCGGGACTAGCGTCCTTGAATGAGCAGTTCTTC

v_call: TRBV4-3
clone_size: many
d_call: NA
j_call: TRBJ2-7
cdr3_aa: CASSQTDREGFYEQYF
cdr3_nt: TGCGCCAGCAGCCAGACAGACAGGGAGGGATTTTACGAGCAGTACTTC

v_call: TRBV4-1
clone_size: few
d_call: NA
j_call: TRBJ1-4
cdr3_aa: CASSQVLGRGGEKLFF
cdr3_nt: TGCGCCAGCAGCCAAGTCTTGGGACGGGGTGGTGAAAAACTGTTTTTT

v_call: TRBV12-3/TRBV12-4
clone_size: NA
d_call: NA
j_call: TRBJ1-1
cdr3_aa: CASSSVGLEAFF
cdr3_nt: TGTGCCAGCAGTTCCGTAGGGCTTGAAGCTTTCTTT

v_call: TRBV4-1
clone_size: NA
d_call: NA
j_call: TRBJ2-2
cdr3_aa: CASSQVEWGAGELFF
cdr3_nt: TGCGCCAGCAGCCAAGTCGAGTGGGGGGCCGGGGAGCTGTTTTTT

v_call: TRBV5-5
clone_size: NA
d_call: NA
j_call: TRBJ2-1
cdr3_aa: CASSRPPLAELLNEQFF
cdr3_nt: TGTGCCAGCAGCCGACCCCCCTTAGCGGAGCTACTCAATGAGCAGTTCTTC

v_call: TRBV5-4
clone_size: many
d_call: NA
j_call: TRBJ1-1
cdr3_aa: CASADWGLTGTEAFF
cdr3_nt: TGTGCCAGCGCCGATTGGGGCCTGACGGGCACTGAAGCTTTCTTT

v_call: TRBV20-1
clone_size: NA
d_call: NA
j_call: TRBJ1-1
cdr3_aa: CSARGARGPTEAFF
cdr3_nt: TGCAGTGCTAGGGGGGCACGCGGGCCCACTGAAGCTTTCTTT

v_call: TRBV29-1
clone_size: few
d_call: NA
j_call: TRBJ1-2
cdr3_aa: CSVGQGRGGYTF
cdr3_nt: TGCAGCGTTGGGCAGGGAAGGGGTGGCTACACCTTC

v_call: TRBV4-3
clone_size: few
d_call: NA
j_call: TRBJ2-2
cdr3_aa: CASSQDPIALSYTGELFF
cdr3_nt: TGCGCCAGCAGCCAAGATCCCATAGCGCTTAGTTACACCGGGGAGCTGTTTTTT

v_call: TRBV7-6
clone_size: few
d_call: NA
j_call: TRBJ2-1
cdr3_aa: CASSLGTGTDNEQFF
cdr3_nt: TGTGCCAGCAGCTTAGGCACAGGGACCGACAATGAGCAGTTCTTC

v_call: TRBV29-1
clone_size: many
d_call: NA
j_call: TRBJ2-2
cdr3_aa: CSVNRDPGELFF
cdr3_nt: TGCAGCGTCAACAGGGATCCCGGGGAGCTGTTTTTT

v_call: TRBV7-8
clone_size: many
d_call: NA
j_call: TRBJ2-2
cdr3_aa: CASSQWGVANTGELFF
cdr3_nt: TGTGCCAGCAGCCAGTGGGGGGTCGCGAACACCGGGGAGCTGTTTTTT

v_call: TRBV6-4
clone_size: NA
d_call: NA
j_call: TRBJ2-3
cdr3_aa: CASSALGGATDTQYF
cdr3_nt: TGTGCCAGCAGTGCACTTGGGGGGGCCACAGATACGCAGTATTTT

v_call: TRBV28
clone_size: few
d_call: NA
j_call: TRBJ1-1
cdr3_aa: CASSFHHGQSNTEAFF
cdr3_nt: TGTGCCAGCAGTTTTCACCACGGGCAGTCGAACACTGAAGCTTTCTTT

v_call: TRBV29-1
clone_size: many
d_call: NA
j_call: TRBJ2-1
cdr3_aa: CSVRGTGNEQFF
cdr3_nt: TGCAGCGTTAGGGGGACTGGCAATGAGCAGTTCTTC

v_call: TRBV19
clone_size: NA
d_call: NA
j_call: TRBJ1-2
cdr3_aa: CASSTPVVTPYYGYTF
cdr3_nt: TGTGCCAGTAGTACCCCGGTTGTAACTCCTTATTATGGCTACACCTTC

v_call: TRBV5-1
clone_size: few
d_call: NA
j_call: TRBJ1-1
cdr3_aa: CASSPDRSGAYTEAFF
cdr3_nt: TGCGCCAGCAGTCCGGACAGAAGCGGGGCTTACACTGAAGCTTTCTTT

v_call: TRBV7-9
clone_size: many
d_call: NA
j_call: TRBJ2-5
cdr3_aa: CASSLAGLGGETQYF
cdr3_nt: TGTGCCAGCAGCTTAGCCGGACTTGGGGGAGAGACCCAGTACTTC

v_call: TRBV4-1
clone_size: few
d_call: TRBD1
j_call: TRBJ2-1
cdr3_aa: CASSHRTGGMYEQFF
cdr3_nt: TGCGCCAGCAGCCATCGCACAGGGGGGATGTATGAGCAGTTCTTC

v_call: TRBV7-9
clone_size: many
d_call: NA
j_call: TRBJ2-3
cdr3_aa: CASSKRTDTQYF
cdr3_nt: TGTGCCAGCAGCAAAAGAACAGATACGCAGTATTTT

v_call: TRBV19
clone_size: NA
d_call: NA
j_call: TRBJ2-2
cdr3_aa: CASKWGRELFF
cdr3_nt: TGTGCCAGTAAATGGGGACGGGAGCTGTTTTTT